This T cell receptor (beta chain) was captured by sequencing in a study of CD8 T cells in Susac syndrome. Reverse transcription of about 0.45 to 1 ug RNA was carried out with random hexamers. A multiplex approach, immunoSEQ multiplex PCR, amplified TCR beta CDR3 across 54 Vbeta and 13 Jbeta. TCRdb processed the immunoSEQ multiplex PCR reads anew with MiXCR; each CDR3 protein has one entry. Of about 180,000 distinct CDR3 sequences in the sample, roughly 94% were seen once. Between the trimmed V and J ends, which lost 6 bases and 0 bases, there was a span of 9 bases. The CDR3 has 13 amino acids. Looked up from germline, CDR1 is DFQATT and CDR2 is SNEGSKA (reference sequence).

Sequenced material: CD4+ T cells from PBMCs. This receptor was identified in a human donor with Susac syndrome. The chain combines TRBV20-1 with TRBJ2-4; no clear D gene. CDR3 DNA sequence: TGCAGTGCCATGGTTCTAGCCAAAAACATTCAGTACTTC. Encoded protein: CSAMVLAKNIQYF.